The TCR beta chain under discussion was sequenced for a study of shared clonotypes between healthy human individuals. Background on the study: The study used three CD4 naive, three CD4 memory, two CD8 naive and one CD8 memory plate per donor.

The CDR3 consists of 18 residues. The germline CDR1 and CDR2 sequences are LNHNV and YYDKDF (reference sequence). V lost 3 bases and J lost 3; bases outside the gene matches: 14. Some clones are missing from TCRdb's copy, which holds only in-frame ones; the method was immunoSEQ multiplex PCR. The table lists roughly 850,000 clones, 96% of them singletons. Study-wide results and caveats: Only blood underwent sampling, and tissue repertoires likely differ. Rarefaction indicated that sorted-subset sequencing remained incomplete although depth was large.

Only CD45RO-negative cells positively selected for CCR7 counted as naive CD8 cells, so terminally differentiated effector memory CD45RA+ cells were excluded. Among the donors, all were Caucasian adults who lived in Nashville, Tennessee. Of note for this clone: Its antigen is not identified.

Sequenced sample: naive CD8+ T cells sorted from blood. The receptor comes from a man aged 25-45 years in good health. V usage is TRBV15 and J usage is TRBJ2-7; TRBD2 aligns across 10 bases. CDR3 in amino acids: CATSSLGERTSGNYEQYF. As DNA, the CDR3 is TGTGCCACCAGCAGTCTCGGAGAGAGAACTAGCGGGAACTACGAGCAGTACTTC.